The source of this T cell receptor (beta chain) is a study of shared clonotypes between healthy human individuals. Background on the study: Each donor's CD8 memory used one plate, CD8 naive two, each CD4 subset three.

Assay: immunoSEQ multiplex PCR; the TCRdb copy retains only in-frame clones and omits some. The sample lists around 940,000 clones, 60% to 85% occurring once. Adult donors, all healthy and HIV-negative, had no recent acute infections or vaccinations. The germline V gene encodes CDR1 GTSNPN and CDR2 SVGIG (reference sequence). This CDR3 region has 13 residues. V lost 5 bases to trimming and J lost 0 bases, with 8 bases between them. Sequencing was carried out using memory CD4+ T cells sorted from blood. Subset denoted: CD45RA-negative fraction. The clonotype was recovered from a man between 18 and 29 years old in good health. This chain joins TRBV30 and TRBJ1-5; D ambiguous. The CDR3 DNA sequence: TGTGCCTGGGCGACGGATAGCAATCAGCCCCAGCATTTT. Translating it yields CAWATDSNQPQHF.